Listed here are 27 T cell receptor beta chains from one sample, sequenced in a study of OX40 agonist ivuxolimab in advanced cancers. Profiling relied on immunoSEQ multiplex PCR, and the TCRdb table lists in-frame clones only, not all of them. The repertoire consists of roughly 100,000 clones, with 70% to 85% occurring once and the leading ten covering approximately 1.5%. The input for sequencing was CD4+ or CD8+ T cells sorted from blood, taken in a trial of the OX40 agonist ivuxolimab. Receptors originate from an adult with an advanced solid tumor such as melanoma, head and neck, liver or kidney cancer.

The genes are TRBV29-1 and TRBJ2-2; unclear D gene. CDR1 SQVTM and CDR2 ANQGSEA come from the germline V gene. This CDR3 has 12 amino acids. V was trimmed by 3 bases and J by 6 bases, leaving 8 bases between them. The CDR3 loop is CSVEPGPGELFF. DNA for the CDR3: TGCAGCGTTGAGCCCGGTCCCGGGGAGCTGTTTTTT.

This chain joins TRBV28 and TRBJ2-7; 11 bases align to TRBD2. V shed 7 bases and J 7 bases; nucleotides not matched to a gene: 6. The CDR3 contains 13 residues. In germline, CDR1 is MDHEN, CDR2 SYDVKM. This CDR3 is CASIAGGPGEQYF. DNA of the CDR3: TGTGCCAGCATAGCGGGAGGGCCCGGAGAGCAGTACTTC.

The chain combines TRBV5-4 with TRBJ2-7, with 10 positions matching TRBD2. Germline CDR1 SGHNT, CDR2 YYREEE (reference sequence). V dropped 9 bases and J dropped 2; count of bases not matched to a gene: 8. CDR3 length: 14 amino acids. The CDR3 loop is CAISTSGLTYEQYF. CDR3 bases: TGTGCCATCTCGACTAGCGGGCTAACCTACGAGCAGTACTTC. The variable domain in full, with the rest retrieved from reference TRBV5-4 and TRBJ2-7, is ETGVTQSPTHLIKTRGQQVTLRCSSQSGHNTVSWYQQALGQGPQFIFQYYREEENGRGNFPPRFSGLQFPNYSSELNVNALELDDSALYLCAISTSGLTYEQYFGPGTRLTVT.

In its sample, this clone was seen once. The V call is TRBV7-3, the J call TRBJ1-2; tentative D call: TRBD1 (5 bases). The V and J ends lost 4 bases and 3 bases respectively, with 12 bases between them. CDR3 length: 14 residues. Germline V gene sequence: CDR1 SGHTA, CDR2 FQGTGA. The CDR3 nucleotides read TGTGCCAGCAGCTCGACCGGGGGAGACTATGGCTACACCTTC. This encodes CASSSTGGDYGYTF.

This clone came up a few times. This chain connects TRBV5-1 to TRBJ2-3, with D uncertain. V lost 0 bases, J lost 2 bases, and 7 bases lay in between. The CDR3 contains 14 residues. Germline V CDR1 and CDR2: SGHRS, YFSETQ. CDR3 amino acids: CASSLGGYTDTQYF. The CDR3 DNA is TGCGCCAGCAGCTTGGGGGGATACACAGATACGCAGTATTTT.

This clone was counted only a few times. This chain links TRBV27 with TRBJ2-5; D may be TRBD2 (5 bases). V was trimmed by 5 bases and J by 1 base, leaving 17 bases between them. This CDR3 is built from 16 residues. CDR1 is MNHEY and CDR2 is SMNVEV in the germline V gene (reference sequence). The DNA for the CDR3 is TGTGCCAGCAGTCCAGGACTGCCTCAAGCCCAAGAGACCCAGTACTTC. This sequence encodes CASSPGLPQAQETQYF.

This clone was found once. The CDR3 spells CASSAGPHNQPQHF. For the CDR3, the DNA is TGTGCCAGCAGTGCGGGGCCGCATAATCAGCCCCAGCATTTT. The V and J genes are TRBV2 and TRBJ1-5, with a tentative D call TRBD1 (5 bases). Trimming shortened V by 4 bases and J by 4 bases, and 11 bases separated the two germline ends. Germline assignment: CDR1 SNHLY and CDR2 FYNNEI. The CDR3 sequence is 14 residues long.

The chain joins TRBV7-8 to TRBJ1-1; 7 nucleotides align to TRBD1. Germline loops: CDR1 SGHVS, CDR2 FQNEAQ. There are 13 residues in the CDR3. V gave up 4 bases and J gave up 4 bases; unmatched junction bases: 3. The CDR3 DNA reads TGTGCCAGCAGCTCTGACAGGGCCACTGAAGCTTTCTTT. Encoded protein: CASSSDRATEAFF.

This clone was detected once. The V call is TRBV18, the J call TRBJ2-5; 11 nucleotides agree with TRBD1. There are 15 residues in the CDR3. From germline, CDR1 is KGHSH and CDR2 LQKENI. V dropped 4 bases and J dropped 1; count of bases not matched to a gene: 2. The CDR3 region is CASSHGTGGQETQYF. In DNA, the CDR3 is TGTGCCAGCTCACACGGGACAGGGGGCCAAGAGACCCAGTACTTC.

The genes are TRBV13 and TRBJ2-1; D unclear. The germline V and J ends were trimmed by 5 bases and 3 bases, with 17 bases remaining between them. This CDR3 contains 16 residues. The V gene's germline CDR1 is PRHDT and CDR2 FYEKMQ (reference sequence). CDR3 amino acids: CASSPSGRRSYNEQFF. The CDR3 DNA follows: TGTGCCAGCAGCCCCTCTGGAAGGCGGAGCTACAATGAGCAGTTCTTC.

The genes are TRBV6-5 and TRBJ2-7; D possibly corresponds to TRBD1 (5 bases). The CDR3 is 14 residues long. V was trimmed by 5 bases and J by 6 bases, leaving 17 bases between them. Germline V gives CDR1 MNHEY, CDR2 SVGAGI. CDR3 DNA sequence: TGTGCCAGCAGTATTGACAGCCCATACGGCGAGCAGTACTTC. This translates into CASSIDSPYGEQYF.

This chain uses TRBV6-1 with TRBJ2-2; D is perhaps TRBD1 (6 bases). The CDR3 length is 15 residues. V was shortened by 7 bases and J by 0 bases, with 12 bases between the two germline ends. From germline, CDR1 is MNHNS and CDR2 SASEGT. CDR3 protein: CASTTGQPNTGELFF. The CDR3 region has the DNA TGTGCCAGCACTACAGGGCAACCGAACACCGGGGAGCTGTTTTTT.

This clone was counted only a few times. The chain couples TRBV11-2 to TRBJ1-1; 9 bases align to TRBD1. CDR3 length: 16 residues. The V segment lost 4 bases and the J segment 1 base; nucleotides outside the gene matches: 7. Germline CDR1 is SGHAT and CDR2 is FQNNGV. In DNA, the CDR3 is TGTGCCAGCAGCTCGCAGGGACAGGGTTCGAACACTGAAGCTTTCTTT. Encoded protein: CASSSQGQGSNTEAFF.

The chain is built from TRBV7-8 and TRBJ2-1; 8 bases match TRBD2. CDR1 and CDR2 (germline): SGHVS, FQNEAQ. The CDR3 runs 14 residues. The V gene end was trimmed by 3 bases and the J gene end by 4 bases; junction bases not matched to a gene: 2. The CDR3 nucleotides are TGTGCCAGCAGCTTCCGGGAGGGGTACAATGAGCAGTTCTTC. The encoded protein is CASSFREGYNEQFF.

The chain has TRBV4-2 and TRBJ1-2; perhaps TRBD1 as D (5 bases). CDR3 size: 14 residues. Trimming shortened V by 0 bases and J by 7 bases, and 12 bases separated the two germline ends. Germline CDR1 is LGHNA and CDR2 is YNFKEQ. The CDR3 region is CASSQDRGAGGYTF. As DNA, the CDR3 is TGTGCCAGCAGCCAAGATCGAGGGGCTGGTGGCTACACCTTC.

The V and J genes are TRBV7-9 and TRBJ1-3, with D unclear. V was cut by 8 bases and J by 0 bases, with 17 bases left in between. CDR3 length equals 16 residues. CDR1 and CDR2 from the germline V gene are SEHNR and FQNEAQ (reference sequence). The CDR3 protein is CASDGFAISSGNTIYF. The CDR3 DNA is TGTGCCAGCGACGGCTTTGCGATCAGCTCTGGAAACACCATATATTTT. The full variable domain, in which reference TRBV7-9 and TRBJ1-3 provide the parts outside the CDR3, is DTGVSQNPRHKITKRGQNVTFRCDPISEHNRLYWYRQTLGQGPEFLTYFQNEAQLEKSRLLSDRFSAERPKGSFSTLEIQRTEQGDSAMYLCASDGFAISSGNTIYFGEGSWLTVV.

CDR3 nucleotides: TGCGCCAGCAGTCAATCGCCTCCGGGACAGGAAGAGACCCAGTACTTC. Translation gives CASSQSPPGQEETQYF. J is TRBJ2-5 and V is TRBV23-1; 8 nucleotides agree with TRBD1. TRBV23-1 is given ORF status, its function remaining uncertain. J lost 3 bases, V lost 0 bases, and 6 bases had no gene match. The CDR3 covers 16 residues.

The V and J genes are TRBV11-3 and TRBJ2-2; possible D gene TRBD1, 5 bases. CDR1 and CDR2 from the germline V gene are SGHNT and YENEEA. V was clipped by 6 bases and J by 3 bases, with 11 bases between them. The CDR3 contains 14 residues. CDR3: CASSPDSYTGELFF. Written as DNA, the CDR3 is TGTGCCAGCAGTCCAGACAGTTACACCGGGGAGCTGTTTTTT.

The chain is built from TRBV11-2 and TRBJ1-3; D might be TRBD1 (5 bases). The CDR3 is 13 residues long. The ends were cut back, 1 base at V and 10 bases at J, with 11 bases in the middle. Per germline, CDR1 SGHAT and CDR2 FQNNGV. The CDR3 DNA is TGTGCCAGCAGCTTAGTCGCTCCAGGGACCATATATTTT. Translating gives CASSLVAPGTIYF.

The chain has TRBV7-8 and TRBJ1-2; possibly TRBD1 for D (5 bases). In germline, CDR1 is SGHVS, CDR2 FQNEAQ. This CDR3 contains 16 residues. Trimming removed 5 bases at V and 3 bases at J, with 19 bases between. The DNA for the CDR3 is TGTGCCAGCAGCCCTGCCCCTTTCGACAGCTACTATGGCTACACCTTC. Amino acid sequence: CASSPAPFDSYYGYTF.

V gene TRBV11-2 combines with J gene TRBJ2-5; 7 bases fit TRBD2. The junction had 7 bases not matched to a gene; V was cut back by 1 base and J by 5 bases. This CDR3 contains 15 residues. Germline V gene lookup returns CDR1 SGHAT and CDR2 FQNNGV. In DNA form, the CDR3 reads TGTGCCAGCAGCTTAGCTGAGCGGGGAGGGGAGACCCAGTACTTC. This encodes CASSLAERGGETQYF. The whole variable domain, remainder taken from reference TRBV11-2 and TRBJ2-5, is EAGVAQSPRYKIIEKRQSVAFWCNPISGHATLYWYQQILGQGPKLLIQFQNNGVVDDSQLPKDRFSAERLKGVDSTLKIQPAKLEDSAVYLCASSLAERGGETQYFGPGTRLLVL.

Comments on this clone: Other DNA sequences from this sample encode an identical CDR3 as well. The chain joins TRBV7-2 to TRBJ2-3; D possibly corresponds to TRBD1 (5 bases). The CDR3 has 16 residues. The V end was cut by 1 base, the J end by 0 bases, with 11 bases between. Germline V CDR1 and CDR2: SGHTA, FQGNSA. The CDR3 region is CASSLVDRLSTDTQYF. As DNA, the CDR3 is TGTGCCAGCAGCTTAGTAGACAGATTGAGCACAGATACGCAGTATTTT.

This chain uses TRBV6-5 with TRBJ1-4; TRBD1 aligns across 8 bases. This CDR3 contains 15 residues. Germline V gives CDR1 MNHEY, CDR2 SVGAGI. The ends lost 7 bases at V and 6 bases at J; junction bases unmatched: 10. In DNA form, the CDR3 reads TGTGCCAGCACCGAGACCGGGACAGGATATGAAAAACTGTTTTTT. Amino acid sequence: CASTETGTGYEKLFF.

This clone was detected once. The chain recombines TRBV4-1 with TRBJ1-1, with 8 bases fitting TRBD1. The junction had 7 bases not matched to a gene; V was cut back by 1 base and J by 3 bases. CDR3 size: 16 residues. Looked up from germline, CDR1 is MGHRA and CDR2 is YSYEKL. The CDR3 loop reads CASSQGRQGKYTEAFF. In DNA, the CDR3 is TGCGCCAGCAGCCAAGGCCGACAGGGGAAATACACTGAAGCTTTCTTT.

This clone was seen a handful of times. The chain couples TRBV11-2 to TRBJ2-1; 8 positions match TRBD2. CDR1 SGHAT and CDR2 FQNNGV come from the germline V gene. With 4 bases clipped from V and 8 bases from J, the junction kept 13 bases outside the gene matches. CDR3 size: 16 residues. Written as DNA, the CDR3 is TGTGCCAGCAGCTCACGCCTGGTTCGGGGGGGCGATGAGCAGTTCTTC. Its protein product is CASSSRLVRGGDEQFF.

The CDR3 coding sequence is TGTGCCAGCAGGCTCCCCCCGCTACACCGGAGCGAGCAGTACTTC. Amino acids: CASRLPPLHRSEQYF. This rearrangement joins TRBV7-7 to TRBJ2-7; D gene ambiguous. V gave up 6 bases and J gave up 6 bases, with 21 bases separating them. The CDR3 is 15 amino acids. Germline loops: CDR1 SSHAT, CDR2 FNYEAQ (reference sequence).

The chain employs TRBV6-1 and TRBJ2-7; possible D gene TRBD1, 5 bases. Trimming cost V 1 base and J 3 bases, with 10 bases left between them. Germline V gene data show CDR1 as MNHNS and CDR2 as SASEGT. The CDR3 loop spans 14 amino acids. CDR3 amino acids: CASSEEGRVYEQYF. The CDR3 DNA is TGTGCCAGCAGTGAAGAGGGCAGGGTCTACGAGCAGTACTTC.